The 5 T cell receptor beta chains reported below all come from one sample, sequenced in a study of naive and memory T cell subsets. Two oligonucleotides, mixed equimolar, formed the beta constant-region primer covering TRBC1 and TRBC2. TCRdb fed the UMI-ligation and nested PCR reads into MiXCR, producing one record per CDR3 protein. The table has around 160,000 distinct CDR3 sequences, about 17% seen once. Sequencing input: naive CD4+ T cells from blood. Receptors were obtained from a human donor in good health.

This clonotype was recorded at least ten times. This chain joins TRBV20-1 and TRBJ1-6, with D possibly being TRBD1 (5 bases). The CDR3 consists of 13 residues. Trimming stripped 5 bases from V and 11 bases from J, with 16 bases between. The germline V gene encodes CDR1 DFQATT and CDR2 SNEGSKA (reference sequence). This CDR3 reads CSAQAGPDAPLHF. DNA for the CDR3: TGCAGTGCTCAGGCAGGGCCCGATGCACCCCTCCACTTT.

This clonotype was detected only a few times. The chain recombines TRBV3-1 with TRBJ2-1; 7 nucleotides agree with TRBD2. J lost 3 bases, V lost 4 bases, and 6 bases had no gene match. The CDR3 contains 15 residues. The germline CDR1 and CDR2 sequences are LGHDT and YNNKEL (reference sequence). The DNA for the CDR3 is TGTGCCAGCAGCCGGCGCGGGAGCGGCTACAATGAGCAGTTCTTC. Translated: CASSRRGSGYNEQFF.

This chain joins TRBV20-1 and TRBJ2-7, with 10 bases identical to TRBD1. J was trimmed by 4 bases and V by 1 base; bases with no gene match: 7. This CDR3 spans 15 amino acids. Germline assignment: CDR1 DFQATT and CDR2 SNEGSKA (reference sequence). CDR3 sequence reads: CSARAPGTGAYEQYF. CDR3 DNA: TGCAGTGCTAGAGCCCCCGGGACAGGGGCTTACGAGCAGTACTTC.

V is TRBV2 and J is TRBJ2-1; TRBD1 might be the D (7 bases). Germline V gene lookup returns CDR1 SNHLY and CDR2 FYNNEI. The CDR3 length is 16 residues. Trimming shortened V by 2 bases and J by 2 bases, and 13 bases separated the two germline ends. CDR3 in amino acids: CASSESGGLPYNEQFF. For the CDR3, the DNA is TGTGCCAGCAGTGAATCAGGGGGGTTACCCTACAATGAGCAGTTCTTC.

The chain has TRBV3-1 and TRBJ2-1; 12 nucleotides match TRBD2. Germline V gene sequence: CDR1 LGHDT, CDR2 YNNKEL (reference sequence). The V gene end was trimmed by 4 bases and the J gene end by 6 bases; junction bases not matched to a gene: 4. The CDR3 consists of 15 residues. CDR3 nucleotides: TGTGCCAGCAGCCCAGGACTAGCGGGAAGCAATGAGCAGTTCTTC. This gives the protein CASSPGLAGSNEQFF.